This T cell receptor (beta chain) was captured in a study of regulatory T cells in long-lasting Graves disease. Time point defined: persistent/refractory GD, antithyroid drugs over 5 years with positive TRAb. PBMCs provided the RNA from which the TCR library was made. Assembly of TCR beta libraries relied on iRepertoire HTBI primers together with Arm-PCR of CDR3 regions. TCRdb independently ran MiXCR on the multiplex PCR reads; one entry per CDR3 protein. The sample records 390,000 or so distinct CDR3 sequences, roughly 24% being singletons. Germline V gene data show CDR1 as PRHDT and CDR2 as FYEKMQ (reference sequence). The CDR3 covers 15 residues. V lost 4 bases, J lost 4 bases, and 15 bases lay in between.

The TCR was taken from a woman in her 40s with Graves disease. The material was peripheral blood mononuclear cells (PBMCs), obtained when the disease was refractory, from a patient treated with antithyroid drugs. The chain recombines TRBV13 with TRBJ2-3; no clear D. CDR3 sequence: CASSYPSGTPDTQYF. The CDR3 DNA reads TGTGCCAGCAGCTATCCGTCAGGTACCCCAGATACGCAGTATTTT.